The 25 T cell receptor beta chains below all came from one sample that was sequenced in a study of CD8+CD57+ T cells in acquired aplastic anemia (dated by TCRdb to the late 2010s). Sequenced using an Illumina HiSeq 2000. Genomic DNA served as template for TCR beta VDJ combination and CDR3 sequence profiling. TCRdb reworked the public reads: Q25 trimming with fastp, MiXCR clone assembly, productive beta chains retained. Every entry covers one CDR3 protein and lists the most common genes and DNA from its rows. This sample holds just over 200,000 distinct CDR3 sequences; approximately 60% were observed only once. The biggest ten clones account for about 60% of the sample. Patients chosen for sequencing had shown expansion of CD8+CD57+ cells by flow cytometry. Sequencing input: sorted CD4+, CD8+, or CD8+CD57+ T cells (not recorded which) from PBMCs. The receptors stem from a human donor with aplastic anemia.

J is TRBJ2-7 and V is TRBV7-2; TRBD2 agrees at 11 bases. V lost 1 base and J lost 2; bases outside the gene matches: 1. Germline-derived CDR1 and CDR2 are SGHTA and FQGNSA. This CDR3 has 15 residues. CDR3 region: CASSLELAGAYEQYF. The CDR3 DNA follows: TGTGCCAGCAGCTTAGAACTAGCGGGGGCCTACGAGCAGTACTTC.

The chain's CDR3 is CAISEPIFTEAFF. CDR3 bases: TGTGCCATCAGTGAGCCGATTTTCACTGAAGCTTTCTTT. V gene TRBV10-3 combines with J gene TRBJ1-1; D ambiguous. Germline CDR1 ENHRY, CDR2 SYGVKD. The V end was cut by 2 bases, the J end by 4 bases, with 8 bases between. The CDR3 length is 13 residues.

This clonotype turned up a few times. V is TRBV5-8 and J is TRBJ2-7, with 10 bases lining up with TRBD2. Germline values: CDR1 SGHTS, CDR2 YDEGEE. Unmatched junction bases numbered 10, after V lost 3 bases and J lost 1 base. This CDR3 is built from 17 residues. This CDR3 reads CASSSTLTSGPSYEQYF. CDR3 DNA: TGTGCCAGCAGCTCCACATTGACTAGCGGGCCTTCCTACGAGCAGTACTTC.

The chain joins TRBV29-1 to TRBJ2-1; 13 positions match TRBD2. The trim removed 3 bases at V and 10 bases at J, leaving 12 bases unmatched. The CDR3 sequence is 16 residues long. CDR1 and CDR2 from the germline V gene are SQVTM and ANQGSEA. This CDR3 is CSVDGTSGEGAYEQFF. CDR3 sequence (DNA): TGCAGCGTTGACGGGACTAGCGGGGAGGGTGCGTACGAGCAGTTCTTC.

The gene calls are TRBV7-9 and TRBJ2-1; 10 bases match TRBD2. CDR3 size: 15 residues. CDR1 is SEHNR and CDR2 is FQNEAQ in the germline V gene (reference sequence). V lost 6 bases to trimming and J lost 0 bases; unmatched junction nucleotides: 2. CDR3 amino acids: CASRGLATSYNEQFF. Here the CDR3 DNA reads TGTGCCAGCAGGGGACTAGCGACCTCCTACAATGAGCAGTTCTTC.

This clonotype was counted between two and nine times. The chain is built from TRBV9 and TRBJ2-1; D possibly uses TRBD1 or TRBD2 (5 bases each). CDR3 length: 16 residues. Trimming removed 0 bases at V and 4 bases at J, with 14 bases between. Germline V lookup: CDR1 SGDLS, CDR2 YYNGEE. In DNA, the CDR3 is TGTGCCAGCAGCGTAGTGGGGGAGATCAATTACAATGAGCAGTTCTTC. The encoded protein is CASSVVGEINYNEQFF. Together with reference TRBV9 and TRBJ2-1, the CDR3 gives the full variable domain: DSGVTQTPKHLITATGQRVTLRCSPRSGDLSVYWYQQSLDQGLQFLIQYYNGEERAKGNILERFSAQQFPDLHSELNLSSLELGDSALYFCASSVVGEINYNEQFFGPGTRLTVL.

The CDR3 DNA reads as TGTGCCACCAGCAGGGACGTACAGGGTGGCAATCAGCCCCAGCATTTT. Protein sequence: CATSRDVQGGNQPQHF. V and J are TRBV15 and TRBJ1-5; D perhaps matches TRBD1 (6 bases). V was cut by 3 bases and J by 2 bases, with 14 bases left in between. Germline V gene lookup returns CDR1 LNHNV and CDR2 YYDKDF (reference sequence). CDR3 length equals 16 residues.

The rearrangement links TRBV14 to TRBJ2-7; D possibly corresponds to TRBD1 (6 bases). V dropped 3 bases and J dropped 2 bases, with 14 bases sitting between them. Germline values: CDR1 SGHDN, CDR2 FVKESK. The CDR3 spans 15 residues. CDR3 in DNA: TGTGCCAGCAGCCATCCCAAACAGGGAACCTACGAGCAGTACTTC. As protein: CASSHPKQGTYEQYF.

The chain recombines TRBV20-1 with TRBJ2-7; 8 bases match TRBD1. After removal of 6 bases from V and 2 bases from J, the junction contained 15 bases not matched to a gene. CDR1 is DFQATT, CDR2 SNEGSKA, per germline (reference sequence). The CDR3 has 16 residues. The CDR3 sequence is CSALRKGQGRAYEQYF. CDR3 DNA sequence: TGCAGTGCCCTAAGAAAAGGACAGGGTAGGGCCTACGAGCAGTACTTC.

This clonotype has only a few counts. V gene TRBV15 combines with J gene TRBJ1-1; D not resolved. Germline CDR1 and CDR2: LNHNV and YYDKDF (reference sequence). Between the trimmed V and J ends, which lost 0 bases and 6 bases, there was a span of 14 bases. CDR3 size: 15 residues. CDR3 nucleotide sequence: TGTGCCACCAGCAGAGATAGAAGAGCCGGTGCTGAAGCTTTCTTT. Translated, it gives CATSRDRRAGAEAFF.

Only one count was recorded for this clonotype. The chain recombines TRBV5-1 with TRBJ1-6; no definite D call. Germline CDR1 and CDR2: SGHRS and YFSETQ. The CDR3 is 17 residues long. Trimming stripped 4 bases from V and 9 bases from J, with 23 bases between. Here the CDR3 DNA reads TGCGCCAGCAGCCCCCTTTCCGAGGCCAGAGCGTCTTCACCCCTCCACTTT. It is translated as CASSPLSEARASSPLHF. The variable domain in full, completed from reference TRBV5-1 and TRBJ1-6, reads KAGVTQTPRYLIKTRGQQVTLSCSPISGHRSVSWYQQTPGQGLQFLFEYFSETQRNKGNFPGRFSGRQFSNSRSEMNVSTLELGDSALYLCASSPLSEARASSPLHFGNGTRLTVT.

The CDR3 protein is CASRESGELGSPLHF. The CDR3 DNA reads as TGTGCCAGCAGGGAGTCAGGGGAATTGGGTTCACCCCTCCACTTT. The gene calls are TRBV2 and TRBJ1-6, with D maybe TRBD1 (6 bases). Looked up from germline, CDR1 is SNHLY and CDR2 is FYNNEI. This CDR3 has 15 amino acids. Trimming shortened V by 6 bases and J by 9 bases, and 18 bases separated the two germline ends.

This chain links TRBV7-9 with TRBJ2-7; D might be TRBD1 or TRBD2, each matching 5 bases. The V and J ends lost 5 bases and 5 bases respectively, with 13 bases between them. Per the germline V gene, CDR1 is SEHNR and CDR2 is FQNEAQ (reference sequence). There are 13 residues in the CDR3. CDR3 nucleotide sequence: TGTGCCAGCAGCCCTGGGACGACCCACGAGCAGTACTTC. Translating gives CASSPGTTHEQYF.

The chain combines TRBV7-9 with TRBJ2-2; 7 bases match TRBD2. CDR1 is SEHNR and CDR2 is FQNEAQ in the germline V gene (reference sequence). The junction had 11 bases not matched to a gene; V was cut back by 8 bases and J by 2 bases. This CDR3 region has 16 residues. The CDR3 nucleotides read TGTGCCAGCGGGGATTGGGCTAGCGGAAACACCGGGGAGCTGTTTTTT. It yields the protein CASGDWASGNTGELFF.

The chain joins TRBV14 to TRBJ2-7; D tentatively fits TRBD1 or TRBD2 (5 bases each). From germline, CDR1 is SGHDN and CDR2 FVKESK. The V end was cut by 4 bases, the J end by 2 bases, with 12 bases between. This CDR3 region has 14 residues. CDR3 amino acids: CASSPRDQTYEQYF. The CDR3 DNA reads TGTGCCAGCAGCCCGAGGGACCAAACCTACGAGCAGTACTTC.

This sequence joins TRBV14 and TRBJ1-2; the D gene is possibly TRBD1 (6 bases). Germline CDR1 and CDR2: SGHDN and FVKESK. V shed 0 bases and J shed 0 bases, with 14 bases lying between them. This CDR3 is 17 amino acids long. The CDR3 DNA reads TGTGCCAGCAGCCAAGAGGGGGGCAGGTCTTCTAACTATGGCTACACCTTC. Protein product: CASSQEGGRSSNYGYTF.

This clonotype was observed a single time. This rearrangement joins TRBV5-4 to TRBJ2-3, with D possibly TRBD2 on 6 matching bases. The CDR3 runs 13 residues. Looked up from germline, CDR1 is SGHNT and CDR2 is YYREEE (reference sequence). V was cut by 6 bases and J by 6 bases, with 14 bases left in between. CDR3 DNA sequence: TGTGCCAGCAAATTGGGACTCACCGATACGCAGTATTTT. It encodes CASKLGLTDTQYF. The entire variable domain, with the rest obtained from reference TRBV5-4 and TRBJ2-3, is as follows: ETGVTQSPTHLIKTRGQQVTLRCSSQSGHNTVSWYQQALGQGPQFIFQYYREEENGRGNFPPRFSGLQFPNYSSELNVNALELDDSALYLCASKLGLTDTQYFGPGTRLTVL.

The gene calls are TRBV10-3 and TRBJ2-7; D unresolved. This CDR3 spans 14 amino acids. The germline V gene has CDR1 ENHRY and CDR2 SYGVKD. The V and J ends lost 0 bases and 1 base respectively, with 7 bases between them. For the CDR3, the DNA is TGTGCCATCAGTGAGTCGAGTCAGTCCTACGAGCAGTACGTC. Its translation is CAISESSQSYEQYV.

The chain links TRBV9 to TRBJ2-3; D gene unclear. Trimming stripped 7 bases from V and 2 bases from J, with 17 bases between. Germline loops: CDR1 SGDLS, CDR2 YYNGEE. The CDR3 totals 15 residues. CDR3 loop: CASASSSADTDTQYF. Written as DNA, the CDR3 is TGTGCCAGCGCGTCGTCCAGCGCCGACACAGATACGCAGTATTTT.

This clonotype was seen repeatedly, ten times or more. V gene TRBV20-1 combines with J gene TRBJ2-7; D ambiguous. This CDR3 region has 13 residues. CDR1 and CDR2 from the germline V gene are DFQATT and SNEGSKA (reference sequence). V was pared by 4 bases and J by 2 bases, with 12 bases between. The CDR3 region has the DNA TGCAGTGCTAATCATCGACTGGCCTACGAGCAGTACTTC. Translation: CSANHRLAYEQYF.

The chain links TRBV19 to TRBJ1-2; D not certain. Trimming pared 7 bases from V and 2 bases from J, leaving 11 bases between. The germline V gene encodes CDR1 LNHDA and CDR2 SQIVND (reference sequence). The CDR3 sequence is 13 residues long. CDR3 sequence (DNA): TGTGCCAGTAAACCGGGGAAAAACTATGGCTACACCTTC. Protein: CASKPGKNYGYTF.

The rearrangement uses TRBV7-2 and TRBJ1-6; unclear D gene. The CDR3 extends over 14 amino acids. Per the germline V gene, CDR1 is SGHTA and CDR2 is FQGNSA. V was shortened by 3 bases and J by 6 bases, with 9 bases between the two germline ends. The chain's CDR3 is CASSFGPGNSPLHF. In DNA, the CDR3 is TGTGCCAGCAGCTTCGGCCCGGGTAATTCACCCCTCCACTTT.

This clonotype has only one observation. The chain combines TRBV10-3 with TRBJ1-2; perhaps TRBD1 as D (6 bases). CDR3 length: 14 amino acids. Germline loops: CDR1 ENHRY, CDR2 SYGVKD. The germline V and J ends were trimmed by 3 bases and 8 bases, with 16 bases remaining between them. The DNA for the CDR3 is TGTGCCATCAGTGATACAGGGATTTTTAGGGGCTACACCTTC. This encodes CAISDTGIFRGYTF.

This sequence joins TRBV15 and TRBJ2-7; D may correspond to TRBD1 or TRBD2 (5 bases each). CDR3 length: 13 amino acids. Germline V CDR1 and CDR2: LNHNV, YYDKDF (reference sequence). Trimming cost V 5 bases and J 4 bases, with 12 bases left between them. The CDR3 coding sequence is TGTGCCACCAGCCAGGGAGTGGGGTACGAGCAGTACTTC. It yields the protein CATSQGVGYEQYF.

Here the CDR3 reads CASSLDFGHNEQFF. For the CDR3, the DNA is TGTGCCAGCAGCTTAGATTTCGGACACAATGAGCAGTTCTTC. The chain is built from TRBV7-6 and TRBJ2-1; D not certain. In germline, CDR1 is SGHVS, CDR2 FNYEAQ. Trimming took off 1 base at V and 5 bases at J, with 9 bases between the two ends. The CDR3 totals 14 residues.